The clone carrying this T cell receptor (beta chain) was detected many times. The V segment lost 4 bases and the J segment 0 bases; nucleotides outside the gene matches: 7. Germline loops: CDR1 DFQATT, CDR2 SNEGSKA (reference sequence). This CDR3 is built from 17 residues. These data come from a study of T cells after yellow fever vaccination. The TCR cDNA carried a universal primer site and UMIs from 5'RACE template switching. Via MiXCR, TCRdb re-called the 5' RACE reads, giving one row per CDR3 protein. The table shows some 240,000 distinct CDR3 sequences, with around 5.2% occurring only once. This material consisted of CD4+ T cells sorted from PBMCs, taken on the day of the yellow fever booster vaccination. This TCR was recovered from a man younger than 35 who received the YFV17D yellow fever vaccine. This chain links TRBV20-1 with TRBJ2-2; 11 bases map to TRBD1. The CDR3 DNA is TGCAGTGCTAAAGGACAGGGGGCCTCTTCGAACACCGGGGAGCTGTTTTTT. It yields the protein CSAKGQGASSNTGELFF.